Shown below are 15 T cell receptor beta chains from a single sample sequenced in a study of T cells in Graves' hyperthyroidism and ophthalmopathy. RNA transcripts were the template for amplifying TCR beta CDR3 regions. The HTBI primer set served for first-round RT-PCR of the TCR CDR3. TCRdb ran MiXCR on the multiplex PCR reads and lists one entry per CDR3 protein. The data contain 390,000 or so distinct CDR3 sequences, roughly 14% of them singletons. Material: blood. The receptors were gathered from a man younger than 35 with Graves' ophthalmopathy.

This chain uses TRBV20-1 with TRBJ1-2; no reliable D call. Germline values: CDR1 DFQATT, CDR2 SNEGSKA (reference sequence). The CDR3 loop spans 18 amino acids. The V gene lost 0 bases and the J gene lost 5 bases, with 25 bases spanning the gap. Here the CDR3 DNA reads TGCAGTGCTAGAGATCTAGGGAAGGCCAAGTCAACCGGTTATGGCTACACCTTC. Translated: CSARDLGKAKSTGYGYTF.

The chain recombines TRBV7-9 with TRBJ2-7; the match to TRBD2 covers 8 bases. This CDR3 is built from 14 residues. Germline V gene data show CDR1 as SEHNR and CDR2 as FQNEAQ (reference sequence). V lost 5 bases and J lost 5; bases outside the gene matches: 8. Here the CDR3 DNA reads TGTGCCAGCAGCGTAAGCGGGAGTGTGAACGAGCAGTACTTC. Translated, it gives CASSVSGSVNEQYF.

The sample holds a few counts of this clonotype. This chain uses TRBV7-6 with TRBJ2-2, with no clear D. The germline CDR1 and CDR2 sequences are SGHVS and FNYEAQ. The CDR3 contains 15 residues. Deletions cut 0 bases from V and 2 bases from J, with 7 bases between. DNA for the CDR3: TGTGCCAGCAGCTTAGCGCCTACCAACACCGGGGAGCTGTTTTTT. Translated: CASSLAPTNTGELFF.

The sample holds many counts of this clonotype. This chain joins TRBV6-1 and TRBJ1-2; D unresolved. CDR1 is MNHNS, CDR2 SASEGT, per germline. With 5 bases removed from V and 4 bases from J, the gap between germline ends came to 11 bases. The length of the CDR3 is 13 residues. The CDR3 reads CASSIGLTYGYTF. The DNA of the CDR3 is TGTGCCAGCAGTATCGGACTGACCTATGGCTACACCTTC.

Many counts were recorded for this clonotype. This rearrangement joins TRBV3-1 to TRBJ2-7; 11 bases fit TRBD2. CDR1 and CDR2 from the germline V gene are LGHDT and YNNKEL (reference sequence). With 6 bases clipped from V and 7 bases from J, the junction kept 8 bases outside the gene matches. The CDR3 extends over 14 amino acids. The CDR3 sequence: CASRPTSGRGEQYF. The DNA for the CDR3 is TGTGCCAGCAGACCCACTAGCGGGAGAGGTGAGCAGTACTTC.

This clonotype came up many times. This chain connects TRBV7-2 to TRBJ2-1; D may be TRBD2 (5 bases). This CDR3 has 14 amino acids. The germline gives CDR1 SGHTA, CDR2 FQGNSA. Trimming shortened V by 3 bases and J by 8 bases, and 14 bases separated the two germline ends. DNA for the CDR3: TGTGCCAGCAGCTTCAGTGAGGGAATCGATGAGCAGTTCTTC. Residues: CASSFSEGIDEQFF.

This clonotype has a count of ten or more. CDR3 DNA sequence: TGCGCCAGCAGCCCGGGACAGGTTGACTATGGCTACACCTTC. It is translated as CASSPGQVDYGYTF. J is TRBJ1-2 and V is TRBV5-1; TRBD1 agrees at 8 bases. From germline, CDR1 is SGHRS and CDR2 YFSETQ. V gave up 4 bases and J gave up 3 bases; unmatched junction bases: 5. The CDR3 is 14 amino acids.

V gene TRBV6-6 combines with J gene TRBJ2-2; D unresolved. The germline CDR1 and CDR2 sequences are MNHNY and SVGAGI (reference sequence). Between the trimmed V and J ends, which lost 2 bases and 4 bases, there was a span of 8 bases. This CDR3 is built from 14 residues. In nucleotides, the CDR3 is TGTGCCAGCAGTTACGAGAGAGGCACCGGGGAGCTGTTTTTT. Translation gives CASSYERGTGELFF.

This clonotype was detected many times. The chain links TRBV12-3 or TRBV12-4 to TRBJ1-1, with D maybe TRBD1 (5 bases). The CDR3 runs 13 residues. Trimming took off 5 bases at V and 6 bases at J, with 13 bases between the two ends. The CDR3 bases are TGTGCCAGCAGTCTTCCTACAGGCGCTGAAGCTTTCTTT. It is translated as CASSLPTGAEAFF.

This rearrangement joins TRBV4-2 to TRBJ1-1, with 7 nucleotides matching TRBD1. V shed 3 bases, J shed 3 bases, and the junction held 10 bases outside the gene matches. CDR3 length: 16 residues. The germline V gene has CDR1 LGHNA and CDR2 YNFKEQ. The CDR3 is CASSQGPGQSDTEAFF. Here the CDR3 DNA reads TGTGCCAGCAGCCAGGGCCCGGGACAGTCGGACACTGAAGCTTTCTTT.

This clonotype was seen only once. The J gene is TRBJ2-3, the V gene TRBV20-1; 9 positions match TRBD2. V shed 7 bases and J 5 bases; nucleotides not matched to a gene: 19. Germline V gives CDR1 DFQATT, CDR2 SNEGSKA (reference sequence). The CDR3 consists of 17 residues. The CDR3 DNA reads TGCAGTGTCCAGGTTGTCGTCGGGCGGGGGGGGGTAGATACGCAGTATTTT. Translation: CSVQVVVGRGGVDTQYF.

This clonotype was counted many times. This chain joins TRBV4-1 and TRBJ1-6; D unresolved. Germline V gene data show CDR1 as MGHRA and CDR2 as YSYEKL. This CDR3 spans 15 amino acids. V lost 2 bases and J lost 7, with 12 bases in between. CDR3 sequence reads: CASSQPGRENSPLHF. In DNA, the CDR3 is TGCGCCAGCAGCCAACCTGGACGGGAAAATTCACCCCTCCACTTT.

The count of this clonotype is one. This may be a read error, as it is one base from a much larger clone. V gene TRBV10-3 combines with J gene TRBJ1-2; no clear D gene. Trimming removed 4 bases at V and 7 bases at J, with 10 bases between. There are 12 residues in the CDR3. CDR1 is ENHRY, CDR2 SYGVKD, per germline. The CDR3 loop reads CAISGGAGGYTF. DNA for the CDR3: TGTGCCATCAGTGGCGGCGCGGGTGGCTACACCTTC.

This clonotype appeared many times. V and J are TRBV5-4 and TRBJ1-2; D uncertain. Germline V gives CDR1 SGHNT, CDR2 YYREEE (reference sequence). The CDR3 has 14 residues. V shed 5 bases and J shed 2 bases, with 13 bases lying between them. The CDR3, as DNA: TGTGCCAGCAGGGACCCAAGGAACAACTATGGCTACACCTTC. This sequence encodes CASRDPRNNYGYTF.

This clonotype was observed many times. This rearrangement joins TRBV6-5 to TRBJ1-2, with 7 bases that match TRBD1. The CDR3 contains 15 residues. The germline CDR1 and CDR2 sequences are MNHEY and SVGAGI. V lost 0 bases and J lost 8; bases outside the gene matches: 9. In nucleotides, the CDR3 is TGTGCCAGCAGTTACTCGGTGGACAGGAACTGGGGCTACACCTTC. Translating it yields CASSYSVDRNWGYTF.